These T cell receptor beta chains were read from a single sample in a study of human T cells and chemical hapten exposure. TCRdb ran MiXCR on the RACE reads and lists one entry per CDR3 protein. The table shows some 110,000 distinct CDR3 sequences, with roughly 12% occurring only once. The material sequenced was whole blood, taken in connection with sensitization to the hapten diphenylcyclopropenone (DPC). Receptors originate from a woman aged 50 to 65 with alopecia areata. Some clones in this sample may be carry-over from other donors' samples. Each CDR3 is given with its conserved first and last residue. A D gene is named only where the DNA matches it firmly. Size values are once, few and many counts, or a class for expanded clones, and some rows have none.

few TRBJ2-5 TRBD2 TRBV9 TGTGCCAGCAGCCCCCCCCGGGGCGGGAGTGAGACCCAGTACTTC CASSPPRGGSETQYF
few TRBJ2-1 . TRBV5-1 TGCGCCAGCTCCCGGGAGAGCTCCTACAATGAGCAGTTCTTC CASSRESSYNEQFF
. TRBJ2-5 TRBD2 TRBV20-1 TGCAGTGCTTCTTGGGGGGGAGAGACCCAGTACTTC CSASWGGETQYF
. TRBJ1-5 TRBD1 TRBV6-2/TRBV6-3 TGTGCCAGCAGCCCCGGACAGGGCTATAATCAGCCCCAGCATTTT CASSPGQGYNQPQHF
once TRBJ2-7 . TRBV27 TGTGCCAGCACTGTCCGGGACGCTGAACGCTACGAGCAGTGCTTC CASTVRDAERYEQCF
. TRBJ2-7 . TRBV3-1 TGTGCCAGCAGCCAAGTAAGCCGCACGCAGTACTTC CASSQVSRTQYF
few TRBJ1-2 . TRBV7-2 TGTGCCAGCGGTGATTTCTATGGCTACACCTTC CASGDFYGYTF
many TRBJ1-1 . TRBV7-2 TGTGCCAGCAGCTTAGTGTTCCGGGGTACTGAAGCTTTCTTT CASSLVFRGTEAFF
. TRBJ2-7 TRBD2 TRBV5-1 TGCGCCAGCAGGTCCACTAGCGGGAGCTCCTACGAGCAGTACTTC CASRSTSGSSYEQYF
many TRBJ1-3 TRBD1 TRBV28 TGTGCCAGCAGTTCTATAATGGTCCCCCCGGGGACAGTCTCTGGAAACACCATATATTTT CASSSIMVPPGTVSGNTIYF
. TRBJ1-5 . TRBV28 TGTGCCAGCAGTTTTGACAGAAGCAATCAGCCCCAGCATTTT CASSFDRSNQPQHF
few TRBJ2-5 TRBD1 TRBV12-3/TRBV12-4 TGTGCCAGCAGTTTCAAGGGGGCAGAGACCCAGTACTTC CASSFKGAETQYF
. TRBJ1-1 . TRBV7-9 TGTGCCCCGGGGGGACCTTACACTGAAGCTTTCTTT CAPGGPYTEAFF
few TRBJ2-3 . TRBV3-1 TGTGCCAGCAGCCGCAGTACAGATACGCAGTATTTT CASSRSTDTQYF
. TRBJ2-1 . TRBV4-1 TGCGCCAGCAGCCAAGTTGGGTACAATGAGCAGTTCTTC CASSQVGYNEQFF
many TRBJ1-1 . TRBV5-1 TGCGCCAGCAGCCCTGGGGCAGGGTTGTTCACTGAAGCTTTCTTT CASSPGAGLFTEAFF
. TRBJ1-1 . TRBV4-1 TGCGCCAGCAGCCAAGGACATTCTGCGAACACTGAAGCTTTCTTT CASSQGHSANTEAFF
. TRBJ1-6 . TRBV7-9 TGTGCCAGCAGCTTTGGGCACCCGAATTCACCCCTCCACTTT CASSFGHPNSPLHF
. TRBJ2-5 . TRBV3-1 TGTGCCAGCAGCCAAGATGGTCGACATAAACAAGAGACCCAGTACTTC CASSQDGRHKQETQYF
. TRBJ2-7 . TRBV28 TGTGCCAGCAGTCCGATAGGGGAGTACTCCTACGAGCAGTACTTC CASSPIGEYSYEQYF
once TRBJ2-3 . TRBV27 TGTGCCAGCAGTTTTGGCGCCAGCACAGATACGCAGTATTTT CASSFGASTDTQYF
. TRBJ2-1 . TRBV27 TGTGCCAGCAGTTTAGGGGGGCAGGTCAATGAGCAGTTCTTC CASSLGGQVNEQFF
. TRBJ2-7 TRBD2 TRBV20-1 TGCAGTGCGGATTCGACTAGCGGGAGCGACGAGCAGTACTTC CSADSTSGSDEQYF
many TRBJ1-2 . TRBV6-2/TRBV6-3 TGTGCCAGCAGTTACGCTGCAGGATCTAACTATGGCTACACCTTC CASSYAAGSNYGYTF
. TRBJ2-2 . TRBV18 TGTGCCAGCTCACCACCGACAGGCCGGAACACCGGGGAGCTGTTTTTT CASSPPTGRNTGELFF
. TRBJ1-5 . TRBV20-1 TGCAGTGCTAGAGATCAACGGGGAACTCAGCCCCAGCATTTT CSARDQRGTQPQHF
. TRBJ1-2 TRBD1 TRBV9 TGTGCCAGCAGCGTAGACCTTCGGGACAGGCCCGACTATGGCTACACCTTC CASSVDLRDRPDYGYTF
. TRBJ2-1 . TRBV12-3/TRBV12-4 TGTGCCAGCAGTCCCGGGACTGGCTCCTACAATGAGCAGTTCTTC CASSPGTGSYNEQFF
. TRBJ2-5 . TRBV7-8 TGTGCCAGCAGCCCCGGGATGGGGGAGACCCAGTACTTC CASSPGMGETQYF
. TRBJ2-5 TRBD2 TRBV6-5 TGTGCCAGCACCCGCCTCAGCGGGGGGAGGCAAGAGACCCAGTACTTC CASTRLSGGRQETQYF
many TRBJ1-1 . TRBV12-3/TRBV12-4 TGTGCCAGCAGTTCAACCGACGGGGGCCGGGGGGACACTGAAGCTTTCTTT CASSSTDGGRGDTEAFF
many TRBJ1-5 TRBD1 TRBV7-2 TGTGCCAGCAGCATTGGGACAGGAGGGAATCAGCCCCAGCATTTT CASSIGTGGNQPQHF
. TRBJ2-3 . TRBV27 TGTGCCAGCAGTTCTTCCAACCGGGATACGCAGTATTTT CASSSSNRDTQYF
. TRBJ2-4 . TRBV10-3 TGTGCCTCGGACCCGGGGGCAGCCAAAAACATTCAGTACTTC CASDPGAAKNIQYF
few TRBJ1-2 . TRBV28 TGTGCCAGCAGTTTGCGGCAGCAGTATGGCTACACCTTC CASSLRQQYGYTF
many TRBJ1-1 TRBD1 TRBV7-9 TGTGCCAGCAGCACCGAGGGGGCGCGGAACACTGAAGCTTTCTTT CASSTEGARNTEAFF
few TRBJ2-1 TRBD2 TRBV6-4 TGTGCCAGCAGTCTGACTAGCGGGAGCTGGTCCTACAATGAGCAGTTCTTC CASSLTSGSWSYNEQFF
few TRBJ2-1 . TRBV4-2 TGTGCCAGCAGCCAAGGCGGGCTAGACTACAATGAGCAGTTCTTC CASSQGGLDYNEQFF
. TRBJ1-5 . TRBV24-1 TGTGCCACCAGTGATTTATGGGGTTATAGCAATCAGCCCCAGCATTTT CATSDLWGYSNQPQHF
many TRBJ2-2 . TRBV7-9 TGTGCCAGCAGCGTTCAGGGTGTCGGGGAGCTGTTTTTT CASSVQGVGELFF
few TRBJ2-3 TRBD2 TRBV7-2 TGTGCCAGCAGCTCTCAGCGGGGCCGCACAGATACGCAGTATTTT CASSSQRGRTDTQYF
many TRBJ2-1 TRBD2 TRBV12-3/TRBV12-4 TGTGCCAGCAGACCGGGGACTAGCGAAAATGAGCAGTTCTTC CASRPGTSENEQFF